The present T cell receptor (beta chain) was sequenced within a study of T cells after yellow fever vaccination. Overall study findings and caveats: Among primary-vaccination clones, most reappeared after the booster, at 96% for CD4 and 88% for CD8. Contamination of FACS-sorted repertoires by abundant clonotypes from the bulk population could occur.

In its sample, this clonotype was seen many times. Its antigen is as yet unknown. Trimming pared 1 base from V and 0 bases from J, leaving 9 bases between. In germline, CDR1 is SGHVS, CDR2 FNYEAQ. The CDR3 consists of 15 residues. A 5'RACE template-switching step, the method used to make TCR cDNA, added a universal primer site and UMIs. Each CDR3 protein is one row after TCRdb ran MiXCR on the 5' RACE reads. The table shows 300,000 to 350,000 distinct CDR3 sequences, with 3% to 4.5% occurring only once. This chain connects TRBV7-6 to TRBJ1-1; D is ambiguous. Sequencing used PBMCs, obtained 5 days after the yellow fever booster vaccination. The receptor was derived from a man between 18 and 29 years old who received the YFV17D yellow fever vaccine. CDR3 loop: CASSLGGAMNTEAFF. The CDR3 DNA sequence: TGTGCCAGCAGCTTAGGGGGAGCTATGAACACTGAAGCTTTCTTT. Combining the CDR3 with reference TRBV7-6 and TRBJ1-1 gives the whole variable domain GAGVSQSPRYKVTKRGQDVALRCDPISGHVSLYWYRQALGQGPEFLTYFNYEAQQDKSGLPNDRFSAERPEGSISTLTIQRTEQRDSAMYRCASSLGGAMNTEAFFGQGTRLTVV.